This is a list of T cell receptor beta chains from one sample in a study of identical twins. TCRdb called the 5' RACE reads again in MiXCR, with one record for every CDR3 protein. This sample carries some 1,600,000 distinct CDR3 sequences, about 32% of them seen once, and the ten largest clones take 0.25% to 0.3%. The sequencing input was cord blood. These receptors were collected from a newborn girl in good health. The CDR3 runs from the conserved cysteine through the conserved F or W. The D gene is left open where the match is weak. Part of the rows lack a size; the others show once, few, many or a class for expanded clones.

clone_size: NA; j_call: TRBJ1-4; d_call: NA; v_call: TRBV27; cdr3_nt: TGTGCCAGCAGTTTCTTCGGGACCTTTAATGAAAAACTGTTTTTT; cdr3_aa: CASSFFGTFNEKLFF
clone_size: few; j_call: TRBJ2-3; d_call: NA; v_call: TRBV4-2; cdr3_nt: TGTGCCAGCAGCCAAAACCTCCGGGACTGGACGGGGGATACGCAGTATTTT; cdr3_aa: CASSQNLRDWTGDTQYF
clone_size: few; j_call: TRBJ2-7; d_call: NA; v_call: TRBV6-2/TRBV6-3; cdr3_nt: TGTGCCAGCGAAGTAACACGAGCTCGCTCCTACGAGCAGTACTTC; cdr3_aa: CASEVTRARSYEQYF
clone_size: once; j_call: TRBJ1-4; d_call: NA; v_call: TRBV27; cdr3_nt: TGTGCCAGCAGTTTACTGGACATCCTCGATGAAAAACTGTTTTTT; cdr3_aa: CASSLLDILDEKLFF
clone_size: many; j_call: TRBJ1-2; d_call: NA; v_call: TRBV7-2; cdr3_nt: TGTGCCAGCAGCTTCTTGGGGGGGAAAAACTATGGCTACACCTTC; cdr3_aa: CASSFLGGKNYGYTF
clone_size: NA; j_call: TRBJ2-7; d_call: NA; v_call: TRBV18; cdr3_nt: TGTGCCAGCTCACCCTCACGAGGGACCTACGAGCAGTACTTC; cdr3_aa: CASSPSRGTYEQYF
clone_size: NA; j_call: TRBJ1-5; d_call: NA; v_call: TRBV27; cdr3_nt: NA; cdr3_aa: CASSSVRGLGDQPQHF
clone_size: NA; j_call: TRBJ2-3; d_call: NA; v_call: TRBV12-3/TRBV12-4; cdr3_nt: TGTGCCAGCAGTTACCGGGTTAGCACAGATACGCAGTATTTT; cdr3_aa: CASSYRVSTDTQYF
clone_size: many; j_call: TRBJ2-3; d_call: NA; v_call: TRBV4-1; cdr3_nt: TGCGCCAGCAGCCACGGCGGAGATACGCAGTATTTT; cdr3_aa: CASSHGGDTQYF
clone_size: NA; j_call: TRBJ2-3; d_call: NA; v_call: TRBV20-1; cdr3_nt: TGCAGTGCCCTACGGGGAGATACGCAGTATTTT; cdr3_aa: CSALRGDTQYF
clone_size: few; j_call: TRBJ2-1; d_call: NA; v_call: TRBV7-2; cdr3_nt: TGTGCCAGCAGCTTGAGGGAGTCGGGATACAATGAGCAGTTCTTC; cdr3_aa: CASSLRESGYNEQFF
clone_size: few; j_call: TRBJ2-5; d_call: TRBD2; v_call: TRBV3-1; cdr3_nt: TGTGCCAGCAGCCCCCGAGCGGGGGTGGGAGAGACCCAGTACTTC; cdr3_aa: CASSPRAGVGETQYF
clone_size: NA; j_call: TRBJ2-3; d_call: TRBD2; v_call: TRBV14; cdr3_nt: TGTGCCAGCAGCCACTACGGACTAGCGGGAGTGCTACGTGAACACGGCACTGCAGATACGCAGTATTTT; cdr3_aa: CASSHYGLAGVLREHGTADTQYF
clone_size: NA; j_call: TRBJ1-5; d_call: TRBD1; v_call: TRBV12-3/TRBV12-4; cdr3_nt: TGTGCCAGCAGTTTTACAGGGGAACAGCCCCAGCATTTT; cdr3_aa: CASSFTGEQPQHF
clone_size: many; j_call: TRBJ1-2; d_call: NA; v_call: TRBV11-2; cdr3_nt: TGTGCCAGCAGTCCCGGGGCCCTGTATGGCTACACCTTC; cdr3_aa: CASSPGALYGYTF
clone_size: few; j_call: TRBJ1-1; d_call: NA; v_call: TRBV10-3; cdr3_nt: TGTGCCATCAAGGGGAGTATCACTGAAGCTTTCTTT; cdr3_aa: CAIKGSITEAFF